What follows are 22 T cell receptor beta chains derived from one specimen sequenced in a study of T cell responses to AZD1222 COVID-19 vaccine. Some clones are missing from TCRdb's copy, which holds only in-frame ones; the method was immunoSEQ multiplex PCR. The sample comprises approximately 100,000 clones, 87% of which are singletons, and roughly 10% rests with the top ten. The sample was peripheral blood, taken 28 days after the second AZD1222 dose. The receptor source for this set is an adult who received the AZD1222 COVID-19 vaccine.

V is TRBV2 and J is TRBJ2-2; 11 bases line up with TRBD1. CDR3 length: 16 residues. J lost 4 bases, V lost 5 bases, and 6 bases had no gene match. Germline CDR1 is SNHLY and CDR2 is FYNNEI. The CDR3 spells CASSYGTGGITGELFF. Here the CDR3 DNA reads TGTGCCAGCAGTTATGGGACAGGGGGAATCACCGGGGAGCTGTTTTTT.

The V gene is TRBV7-2, the J gene TRBJ2-7; D not certain. This CDR3 is 13 amino acids long. V shed 6 bases and J shed 0 bases, with 9 bases lying between them. Germline-derived CDR1 and CDR2 are SGHTA and FQGNSA. In nucleotides, the CDR3 is TGTGCCAGCAGGGGCAGGAGCTCCTACGAGCAGTACTTC. Translation: CASRGRSSYEQYF.

This rearrangement joins TRBV9 to TRBJ1-1; D might be TRBD1 (6 bases). The CDR3 length is 15 residues. Looked up from germline, CDR1 is SGDLS and CDR2 is YYNGEE. Deletions cut 0 bases from V and 2 bases from J, with 11 bases between. As DNA, the CDR3 is TGTGCCAGCAGCGTAGGTGGGGGCGTCAACACTGAAGCTTTCTTT. Translated: CASSVGGGVNTEAFF.

The chain couples TRBV6-1 to TRBJ1-5, with 8 bases matching TRBD1. V trimming: 2 bases; J trimming: 0 bases; junction bases outside the gene matches: 6. Per germline, CDR1 MNHNS and CDR2 SASEGT. This CDR3 is built from 17 residues. CDR3 sequence: CASSEMGQVNSNQPQHF. CDR3 coding DNA: TGTGCCAGCAGTGAAATGGGACAGGTCAATAGCAATCAGCCCCAGCATTTT.

This chain joins TRBV6-2 or TRBV6-3 and TRBJ2-5; perhaps TRBD2 as D (6 bases). The CDR3 extends over 16 amino acids. Germline loops: CDR1 MNHEY, CDR2 SVGEGT. V lost 2 bases and J 2 bases, leaving 15 bases between the germline ends. The CDR3 nucleotides read TGTGCCAGCAGTTACGTGGCGGGGCCTTTACAAGAGACCCAGTACTTC. It codes for CASSYVAGPLQETQYF.

V usage is TRBV7-9 and J usage is TRBJ1-1; D unresolved. The CDR3 has 13 amino acids. Trimming took 5 bases from V and 8 from J, leaving 15 bases between them. CDR1 SEHNR and CDR2 FQNEAQ come from the germline V gene (reference sequence). The DNA of the CDR3 is TGTGCCAGCAGCCCAGGAGGATCCCAAGAAGCTTTCTTT. Translating gives CASSPGGSQEAFF.

The CDR3 coding sequence is TGTGCCACCCGGCGGGGAGGTGAAAAACTGTTTTTT. Its translation is CATRRGGEKLFF. The chain carries TRBV2 and TRBJ1-4; D is undetermined. Looked up from germline, CDR1 is SNHLY and CDR2 is FYNNEI. This CDR3 is built from 12 residues. V dropped 10 bases and J dropped 7 bases, with 13 bases sitting between them.

This clone is a singleton in its sample. This chain uses TRBV2 with TRBJ1-2; no clear D. The V gene lost 5 bases and the J gene lost 8 bases, with 15 bases spanning the gap. This CDR3 has 13 residues. Germline loops: CDR1 SNHLY, CDR2 FYNNEI. CDR3 in amino acids: CASSYGPSVGYTF. CDR3 nucleotide sequence: TGTGCCAGCAGTTACGGGCCATCGGTCGGCTACACCTTC. The full variable domain, completed using reference TRBV2 and TRBJ1-2, is EPEVTQTPSHQVTQMGQEVILRCVPISNHLYFYWYRQILGQKVEFLVSFYNNEISEKSEIFDDQFSVERPDGSNFTLKIRSTKLEDSAMYFCASSYGPSVGYTFGSGTRLTVV.

The table lists this clone with a few counts. The rearrangement joins TRBV7-8 to TRBJ1-5; perhaps TRBD1 as D (5 bases). CDR1 SGHVS and CDR2 FQNEAQ come from the germline V gene. Trimming removed 4 bases at V and 7 bases at J, with 14 bases between. The CDR3 runs to 14 residues. The CDR3 sequence: CASSSRGDGQPQHF. In nucleotides, the CDR3 is TGTGCCAGCAGCTCTCGGGGGGACGGGCAGCCCCAGCATTTT.

The chain is built from TRBV6-5 and TRBJ2-3; possibly TRBD2 for D (5 bases). Germline lookup yields CDR1 MNHEY and CDR2 SVGAGI. Deletions cut 0 bases from V and 6 bases from J, with 13 bases between. CDR3 size: 15 residues. Written as DNA, the CDR3 is TGTGCCAGCAGTTACTCGAGGACGCGAGGGGATACGCAGTATTTT. As protein: CASSYSRTRGDTQYF.

This chain joins TRBV11-2 and TRBJ2-7; D might be TRBD1 (7 bases). Germline CDR1 SGHAT, CDR2 FQNNGV. The CDR3 runs 13 residues. V was cut by 5 bases and J by 3 bases, with 11 bases left in between. The CDR3 DNA follows: TGTGCCAGCAGCGGGCGGGACAGCTACGAGCAGTACTTC. Translating it yields CASSGRDSYEQYF.

The CDR3 bases are TGTGCCAGCAGTTACGGAGTGGGTTGGGGGAACACTGAAGCTTTCTTT. Its translation: CASSYGVGWGNTEAFF. The rearrangement joins TRBV6-5 to TRBJ1-1, with D unresolved. Germline V gene lookup returns CDR1 MNHEY and CDR2 SVGAGI. The CDR3 extends over 16 amino acids. V was shortened by 2 bases and J by 1 base, with 14 bases between the two germline ends.

The chain recombines TRBV18 with TRBJ1-2; 7 nucleotides agree with TRBD1. The CDR3 spans 14 residues. CDR1 KGHSH and CDR2 LQKENI come from the germline V gene. Unmatched junction bases numbered 8, after V lost 3 bases and J lost 7 bases. CDR3 residues: CASSPGQVQSGYTF. CDR3 coding DNA: TGTGCCAGCTCACCCGGACAGGTTCAGTCTGGCTACACCTTC.

The chain has TRBV28 and TRBJ1-5; the D is unclear. Per the germline V gene, CDR1 is MDHEN and CDR2 is SYDVKM. The CDR3 totals 13 residues. The ends were cut back, 4 bases at V and 4 bases at J, with 8 bases in the middle. CDR3 DNA: TGTGCCAGCAGTTCGGTGGTTAATCAGCCCCAGCATTTT. Residues: CASSSVVNQPQHF.

Regarding this clone: At one end, the junction sequence differs from germline, possibly due to a read error. The chain uses TRBV20-1 and TRBJ2-1; either TRBD1 or TRBD2 may fit D (5 bases each). CDR3 size: 11 residues. Germline lookup yields CDR1 DFQATT and CDR2 SNEGSKA (reference sequence). CDR3 sequence reads: CSARAGTSQFF. Written as DNA, the CDR3 is TGCAGTGCCAGAGCCGGGACGTCGCAGTTCTTC.

The chain employs TRBV3-1 (or the pseudogene TRBV3-2) and TRBJ2-7; weak D call: TRBD1 (5 bases). Germline V lookup: CDR1 LGHDT, CDR2 YNNKEL (reference sequence). Between the trimmed V and J ends, which lost 5 bases and 7 bases, there was a span of 9 bases. The CDR3 has 11 amino acids. CDR3 sequence reads: CASSSRQEQYF. The DNA of the CDR3 is TGTGCCAGCAGCTCTCGACAGGAGCAGTACTTC.

V and J are TRBV30 and TRBJ1-1, with D tentatively TRBD1 (5 bases). V lost 8 bases and J 7 bases, leaving 23 bases between the germline ends. Germline V lookup: CDR1 GTSNPN, CDR2 SVGIG (reference sequence). The CDR3 extends over 14 amino acids. The CDR3 spells CARKSGRTDIEAFF. CDR3 sequence (DNA): TGTGCCAGGAAATCGGGACGGACTGATATTGAAGCTTTCTTT.

V and J are TRBV7-2 and TRBJ2-3; D unclear. The CDR3 runs 14 residues. V lost 5 bases, J lost 2 bases, and 11 bases lay in between. From germline, CDR1 is SGHTA and CDR2 FQGNSA. The CDR3 loop reads CASSPTTYTDTQYF. DNA for the CDR3: TGTGCCAGCAGCCCGACAACGTACACAGATACGCAGTATTTT.

This chain uses TRBV12-3 or TRBV12-4 with TRBJ2-1; D may be TRBD1 (5 bases). The CDR3 consists of 13 residues. V was pared by 6 bases and J by 6 bases, with 12 bases between. In DNA, the CDR3 is TGTGCCAGCAGGAACACAGGCTCCAATGAGCAGTTCTTC. Protein sequence: CASRNTGSNEQFF.

The gene calls are TRBV5-6 and TRBJ2-5; D is perhaps TRBD1 (8 bases). V was shortened by 5 bases and J by 5 bases, with 22 bases between the two germline ends. This CDR3 contains 16 residues. CDR1 and CDR2 (germline): SGHDT, YYEEEE. The CDR3 protein is CASRTNRGRVEETQYF. The CDR3 DNA follows: TGTGCCAGCAGGACCAACAGGGGGAGGGTAGAGGAGACCCAGTACTTC.

This chain connects TRBV6-5 to TRBJ1-5; no reliable D call. Trimming removed 6 bases at V and 6 bases at J, with 18 bases between. Germline values: CDR1 MNHEY, CDR2 SVGAGI. This CDR3 is 15 amino acids long. CDR3 region: CASRIDTNQGQPQHF. The CDR3 nucleotides are TGTGCCAGCAGGATTGACACGAATCAAGGTCAGCCCCAGCATTTT.

This chain connects TRBV18 to TRBJ2-1; a weak D match, TRBD1 (6 bases). V was clipped by 6 bases and J by 5 bases, with 11 bases between them. This CDR3 has 13 amino acids. The germline gives CDR1 KGHSH, CDR2 LQKENI. Here the CDR3 DNA reads TGTGCCAGCTCGCCCGACAGGAACAATGAGCAGTTCTTC. The encoded protein is CASSPDRNNEQFF.